Shown below are 32 T cell receptor beta chains from a single sample sequenced in a study of response to subunit inactivated influenza vaccine. TCRdb independently ran MiXCR on the RT-PCR reads; one entry per CDR3 protein. The sample lists about 540,000 distinct CDR3 sequences, roughly 23% seen once, with approximately 3% in the top ten. This sample also belongs to another study, concerning T cells expressing NK-cell markers. That work contributes: Researchers built TCR beta cDNA using 5'RACE template switching with UMIs.

Source: CD4+ T cells sorted from PBMCs, taken 11 to 12 days after vaccination. Source of these receptors: a man between 50 and 59 years old who received an inactivated influenza vaccine.

CDR3 DNA: TGTGCCAGCAGTAAAATGGGACTAGCGGAGGACAATGAGCAGTTCTTC. It codes for CASSKMGLAEDNEQFF. The chain carries TRBV25-1 and TRBJ2-1, with TRBD2 matching over 11 bases. The CDR3 has 16 residues. J gave up 5 bases and V 5 bases, and 8 bases lay outside the gene matches. Looked up from germline, CDR1 is MGHDK and CDR2 is SYGVNS.

This clonotype has a handful of counts. J is TRBJ2-3 and V is TRBV5-1, with D uncertain. V was trimmed by 5 bases and J by 0 bases, leaving 22 bases between them. There are 18 residues in the CDR3. Looked up from germline, CDR1 is SGHRS and CDR2 is YFSETQ. DNA for the CDR3: TGCGCCAGCAGTCCCCTGGCCTTCCGGACCCGGAGCACAGATACGCAGTATTTT. Translation: CASSPLAFRTRSTDTQYF. The entire variable domain, with the rest obtained from reference TRBV5-1 and TRBJ2-3, is as follows: KAGVTQTPRYLIKTRGQQVTLSCSPISGHRSVSWYQQTPGQGLQFLFEYFSETQRNKGNFPGRFSGRQFSNSRSEMNVSTLELGDSALYLCASSPLAFRTRSTDTQYFGPGTRLTVL.

This clonotype was seen more than once but under ten times. The chain joins TRBV7-2 to TRBJ2-5, with a possible D match to TRBD2 (5 bases). Germline assignment: CDR1 SGHTA and CDR2 FQGNSA. Trimming took off 3 bases at V and 5 bases at J, with 10 bases between the two ends. The CDR3 extends over 13 amino acids. This CDR3 is CASSFGLGETQYF. The CDR3 nucleotides read TGTGCCAGCAGCTTCGGACTTGGGGAGACCCAGTACTTC.

This clonotype was found a few times. Here the CDR3 reads CSASTGGPVGEQFF. The CDR3 bases are TGCAGTGCTAGCACAGGGGGCCCCGTCGGTGAGCAGTTCTTC. The V and J genes are TRBV20-1 and TRBJ2-1; TRBD1 matches 9 bases. CDR3 size: 14 residues. Germline values: CDR1 DFQATT, CDR2 SNEGSKA (reference sequence). Trimming removed 3 bases from V and 9 bases from J; junction bases left unmatched: 9.

This clonotype appeared a few times. The J gene is TRBJ2-7, the V gene TRBV3-1; 10 bases agree with TRBD1. In germline, CDR1 is LGHDT, CDR2 YNNKEL (reference sequence). The CDR3 is 17 residues long. Unmatched junction bases numbered 12, after V lost 1 base and J lost 6 bases. The CDR3 here is CASSQGSTGTGVGEQYF. The CDR3 nucleotides read TGTGCCAGCAGCCAAGGAAGCACCGGGACAGGGGTTGGCGAGCAGTACTTC.

This clonotype was picked up a small number of times. This chain uses TRBV7-2 with TRBJ1-3, with a tentative D call TRBD1 (5 bases). Germline lookup yields CDR1 SGHTA and CDR2 FQGNSA. CDR3 length: 15 residues. Trimming removed 5 bases from V and 0 bases from J, with 11 bases in between. In nucleotides, the CDR3 is TGTGCCAGCAGCCTGCACGGGGGCTCTGGAAACACCATATATTTT. This codes for CASSLHGGSGNTIYF.

This clonotype was found many times. CDR3 sequence reads: CASSLMVNTEAFF. CDR3 DNA: TGTGCCAGCAGCTTGATGGTGAACACTGAAGCTTTCTTT. The chain is built from TRBV7-2 and TRBJ1-1, with D unresolved. The CDR3 sequence is 13 residues long. Deletions cut 3 bases from V and 0 bases from J, with 5 bases between. Looked up from germline, CDR1 is SGHTA and CDR2 is FQGNSA.

This clonotype was counted many times. This sequence joins TRBV9 and TRBJ2-1, with D possibly TRBD2 on 6 matching bases. Trimming took off 0 bases at V and 2 bases at J, with 9 bases between the two ends. Germline V gives CDR1 SGDLS, CDR2 YYNGEE. CDR3 length: 15 amino acids. The CDR3 loop reads CASSVGRGPYNEQFF. In nucleotides, the CDR3 is TGTGCCAGCAGCGTAGGGAGGGGCCCCTACAATGAGCAGTTCTTC.

This clonotype was seen a handful of times. The chain links TRBV3-1 to TRBJ1-4; TRBD1 matches at 7 bases. The CDR3 loop spans 15 amino acids. V dropped 1 base and J dropped 7; count of bases not matched to a gene: 6. CDR1 is LGHDT, CDR2 YNNKEL, per germline (reference sequence). The CDR3 coding sequence is TGTGCCAGCAGCCAAGCCGGGACAGCAAGTGAAAAACTGTTTTTT. It is translated as CASSQAGTASEKLFF.

The genes are TRBV6-1 and TRBJ2-1, with TRBD2 matching over 7 bases. Germline V gene data show CDR1 as MNHNS and CDR2 as SASEGT. The CDR3 covers 15 residues. The V gene end was trimmed by 6 bases and the J gene end by 5 bases; junction bases not matched to a gene: 10. The CDR3 nucleotides read TGTGCCAGCAGGGGATTAGCGGGCCAAGACAATGAGCAGTTCTTC. This encodes CASRGLAGQDNEQFF.

This clonotype was detected only a few times. The chain carries TRBV5-1 and TRBJ2-5; D call uncertain. The length of the CDR3 is 15 residues. The V end was cut by 1 base, the J end by 1 base, with 11 bases between. Germline V gene lookup returns CDR1 SGHRS and CDR2 YFSETQ. CDR3 DNA: TGCGCCAGCAGCTTGTATCGTGGCAGCCAAGAGACCCAGTACTTC. Its translation: CASSLYRGSQETQYF. Full variable domain (missing parts from reference TRBV5-1 and TRBJ2-5): KAGVTQTPRYLIKTRGQQVTLSCSPISGHRSVSWYQQTPGQGLQFLFEYFSETQRNKGNFPGRFSGRQFSNSRSEMNVSTLELGDSALYLCASSLYRGSQETQYFGPGTRLLVL.

This clonotype was seen a handful of times. J is TRBJ2-3 and V is TRBV14, with D possibly TRBD1 on 5 matching bases. The CDR3 is made up of 16 amino acids. Trimming took 0 bases from V and 3 from J, leaving 13 bases between them. Germline V gene data show CDR1 as SGHDN and CDR2 as FVKESK. The chain's CDR3 is CASSQDLRVGTDTQYF. In DNA, the CDR3 is TGTGCCAGCAGCCAAGATCTCAGGGTCGGTACAGATACGCAGTATTTT.

The chain combines TRBV20-1 with TRBJ2-7; TRBD2 matches at 11 bases. The CDR3 covers 17 residues. Per germline, CDR1 DFQATT and CDR2 SNEGSKA (reference sequence). Germline trimming cut 0 bases from V and 6 bases from J; bases unmatched to any gene: 13. The CDR3 sequence is CSARDVLAGGELSEQYF. For the CDR3, the DNA is TGCAGTGCTAGAGATGTCCTAGCGGGGGGTGAATTGTCCGAGCAGTACTTC.

This clonotype has a handful of counts. This sequence joins TRBV20-1 and TRBJ2-1, with TRBD2 matching over 9 bases. The CDR3 contains 15 residues. Germline loops: CDR1 DFQATT, CDR2 SNEGSKA (reference sequence). V lost 3 bases, J lost 6 bases, and 9 bases stayed unmatched. The CDR3 DNA reads TGCAGTGCTAGTCGGCGGGAGGGTGGGGCCAATGAGCAGTTCTTC. Protein sequence: CSASRREGGANEQFF.

This chain uses TRBV20-1 with TRBJ1-2, with 7 nucleotides matching TRBD1. The germline V gene has CDR1 DFQATT and CDR2 SNEGSKA (reference sequence). Trimming removed 3 bases from V and 4 bases from J; junction bases left unmatched: 2. The CDR3 totals 12 residues. Written as DNA, the CDR3 is TGCAGTGCTAGTACAGGGGTCTATGGCTACACCTTC. Its protein product is CSASTGVYGYTF.

This clonotype was detected only a few times. The chain employs TRBV7-8 and TRBJ2-5, with D unresolved. V lost 1 base and J 9 bases, leaving 12 bases between the germline ends. CDR1 and CDR2 from the germline V gene are SGHVS and FQNEAQ. The length of the CDR3 is 13 residues. In DNA form, the CDR3 reads TGTGCCAGCAGCTTAGGTGTCTCCCAGGCCCAGTACTTC. This encodes CASSLGVSQAQYF.

This clonotype has just a few counts. The CDR3 nucleotides are TGCAGTGCTAGAGACGAGAATAGTTTTTCCTACGAGCAGTACTTC. It codes for CSARDENSFSYEQYF. This chain connects TRBV20-1 to TRBJ2-7, with D hard to call. In germline, CDR1 is DFQATT, CDR2 SNEGSKA (reference sequence). V was cut by 0 bases and J by 1 base, with 13 bases left in between. CDR3 length: 15 residues.

V and J are TRBV7-2 and TRBJ2-5, with 10 bases fitting TRBD1. This CDR3 comprises 17 residues. Germline V gene sequence: CDR1 SGHTA, CDR2 FQGNSA. V gave up 1 base and J gave up 5 bases; unmatched junction bases: 10. The CDR3, as DNA: TGTGCCAGCAGCTTAGTCCGGGACAGGGGCTTTGGGGAGACCCAGTACTTC. It specifies CASSLVRDRGFGETQYF.

The rearrangement uses TRBV5-1 and TRBJ2-7, with a tentative D call TRBD1 (7 bases). Germline CDR1 and CDR2: SGHRS and YFSETQ. The germline V and J ends were trimmed by 0 bases and 0 bases, with 16 bases remaining between them. There are 17 residues in the CDR3. The CDR3 here is CASSLGGTASHSYEQYF. CDR3 in DNA: TGCGCCAGCAGCTTGGGCGGGACAGCATCGCACTCCTACGAGCAGTACTTC.

The chain uses TRBV3-1 and TRBJ2-1; the D gene is possibly TRBD2 (5 bases). The CDR3 length is 17 residues. Germline CDR1 is LGHDT and CDR2 is YNNKEL (reference sequence). Trimming took off 4 bases at V and 0 bases at J, with 16 bases between the two ends. CDR3 residues: CASSPSFSRGSYNEQFF. Written as DNA, the CDR3 is TGTGCCAGCAGCCCAAGTTTCTCACGGGGCTCCTACAATGAGCAGTTCTTC.

This clonotype was counted only a few times. The chain joins TRBV5-6 to TRBJ2-1; no definite D call. The germline V gene has CDR1 SGHDT and CDR2 YYEEEE. CDR3 length: 15 amino acids. The ends were cut back, 0 bases at V and 5 bases at J, with 12 bases in the middle. Here the CDR3 DNA reads TGTGCCAGCAGCTTGGTTCCCCAGGTAAACAATGAGCAGTTCTTC. Its translation: CASSLVPQVNNEQFF.

This chain uses TRBV12-3 or TRBV12-4 with TRBJ2-1; D is perhaps TRBD1 or TRBD2 (5 bases each). The CDR3 consists of 15 residues. V dropped 6 bases and J dropped 0 bases, with 12 bases sitting between them. CDR3 DNA sequence: TGTGCCAGCAGCCGCCGGGGCAGCTCCTACAATGAGCAGTTCTTC. Its protein is CASSRRGSSYNEQFF.

This clonotype was found many times. The V gene is TRBV7-9, the J gene TRBJ2-1, with 10 bases aligning to TRBD1. Trimming cost V 6 bases and J 2 bases; bases outside gene matches: 1. This CDR3 contains 14 residues. The germline gives CDR1 SEHNR, CDR2 FQNEAQ (reference sequence). The CDR3 coding sequence is TGTGCCAGCAGAGGACAGGGGGCCTACAATGAGCAGTTCTTC. It yields the protein CASRGQGAYNEQFF.

This chain joins TRBV7-2 and TRBJ2-2; no firm D call. The CDR3 runs to 17 residues. Trimming stripped 0 bases from V and 5 bases from J, with 16 bases between. CDR1 is SGHTA and CDR2 is FQGNSA in the germline V gene. The CDR3 DNA follows: TGTGCCAGCAGCTTAGCGGTTGGCAGAGTCATGACCGGGGAGCTGTTTTTT. Amino acid sequence: CASSLAVGRVMTGELFF.

This clonotype occurred many times. The gene calls are TRBV29-1 and TRBJ2-7; D might be TRBD2 (6 bases). This CDR3 contains 12 residues. CDR1 is SQVTM, CDR2 ANQGSEA, per germline. V lost 4 bases to trimming and J lost 6 bases, with 13 bases between them. CDR3 loop: CSVGGNLGEQYF. In nucleotides, the CDR3 is TGCAGCGTTGGCGGGAATCTGGGCGAGCAGTACTTC.

This clonotype has a handful of counts. The chain has TRBV10-3 and TRBJ2-3; 10 bases align to TRBD2. CDR1 and CDR2 (germline): ENHRY, SYGVKD. The CDR3 consists of 14 residues. The ends lost 10 bases at V and 1 base at J; junction bases unmatched: 5. CDR3 nucleotides: TGTGCCACTTCTAGCGGGGGACGCACAGATACGCAGTATTTT. It specifies CATSSGGRTDTQYF.

The chain is built from TRBV20-1 and TRBJ1-1; D is unclear. The CDR3 runs to 13 residues. Germline V gene sequence: CDR1 DFQATT, CDR2 SNEGSKA (reference sequence). The ends were cut back, 5 bases at V and 4 bases at J, with 14 bases in the middle. CDR3 sequence reads: CSAPRVGVTEAFF. The DNA of the CDR3 is TGCAGTGCTCCGAGAGTTGGAGTCACTGAAGCTTTCTTT.

This clonotype was counted only a few times. V is TRBV20-1 and J is TRBJ2-1; 7 positions agree with TRBD2. CDR3 length equals 16 residues. With V trimmed by 6 bases and J by 3 bases, 14 bases remained unmatched. Germline V gene lookup returns CDR1 DFQATT and CDR2 SNEGSKA (reference sequence). The CDR3 here is CSATPESGVGYNEQFF. The CDR3, as DNA: TGCAGTGCGACTCCTGAAAGCGGGGTCGGCTACAATGAGCAGTTCTTC.

In its sample, this clonotype was seen a few times. The chain has TRBV7-9 and TRBJ2-6, with 7 bases aligning to TRBD1. With 3 bases clipped from V and 2 bases from J, the junction kept 4 bases outside the gene matches. Germline V CDR1 and CDR2: SEHNR, FQNEAQ (reference sequence). This CDR3 region has 16 residues. Here the CDR3 DNA reads TGTGCCAGCAGCTTTTCCGACAGGGCTGGGGCCAACGTCCTGACTTTC. Translated, it gives CASSFSDRAGANVLTF.

This clonotype has more than one count but fewer than ten. V is TRBV7-2 and J is TRBJ2-7; 9 bases align to TRBD2. Germline V CDR1 and CDR2: SGHTA, FQGNSA. The V segment lost 0 bases and the J segment 4 bases; nucleotides outside the gene matches: 7. CDR3 size: 16 residues. CDR3 sequence reads: CASSLARSSGAYEQYF. In DNA, the CDR3 is TGTGCCAGCAGCTTAGCGCGGTCTAGCGGGGCATACGAGCAGTACTTC.

The gene calls are TRBV25-1 and TRBJ2-1; the D call may be TRBD1 or TRBD2 (5 bases each). Germline V gene sequence: CDR1 MGHDK, CDR2 SYGVNS. This CDR3 comprises 15 residues. Trimming cost V 3 bases and J 6 bases, with 15 bases left between them. The CDR3 DNA reads as TGTGCCAGCAGTGACTTCGGGACCCGACCCAATGAGCAGTTCTTC. This codes for CASSDFGTRPNEQFF.

This chain uses TRBV12-3 or TRBV12-4 with TRBJ2-5; TRBD2 matches 8 bases. The CDR3 spans 16 residues. V was clipped by 3 bases and J by 5 bases; unmatched bases: 11. The CDR3, as DNA: TGTGCCAGCAGTTTCATGGCCACAGCGGGGGCGGAGACCCAGTACTTC. Translated, it gives CASSFMATAGAETQYF.